The 20 T cell receptor beta chains listed next were all sequenced from one sample in a study of PD-L1 blockade in urothelial cancer. Time point defined: pretreatment peripheral blood. The protocol was immunoSEQ multiplex PCR, while the TCRdb copy is restricted to in-frame clones and leaves out a portion. The sample includes tens of thousands of clones, roughly 80% seen only once; the top ten take around 5.7%. The sequenced sample was PBMCs, obtained around atezolizumab (anti-PD-L1) treatment. The receptors originated from a man in his 70s with urothelial cancer.

The CDR3 nucleotides read TGTGCCAGCAGCTCAGGACAGGGAATAGGCGCTGAAGCTTTCTTT. This gives the protein CASSSGQGIGAEAFF. The chain is built from TRBV5-5 and TRBJ1-1; 8 nucleotides match TRBD1. J lost 6 bases, V lost 3 bases, and 10 bases had no gene match. The CDR3 loop spans 15 amino acids. CDR1 and CDR2 (germline): SGHKS, YYEKEE (reference sequence).

The chain carries TRBV7-6 and TRBJ2-1, with TRBD2 matching over 8 bases. This CDR3 is 14 amino acids long. From germline, CDR1 is SGHVS and CDR2 FNYEAQ. Germline trimming cut 5 bases from V and 2 bases from J; bases unmatched to any gene: 2. The CDR3 bases are TGTGCCAGCAGCCCGGGACTAGCCTACAATGAGCAGTTCTTC. Translation gives CASSPGLAYNEQFF.

The V and J genes are TRBV18 and TRBJ1-5; D perhaps matches TRBD1 (5 bases). The CDR3 loop spans 15 amino acids. V lost 3 bases and J lost 10, with 19 bases in between. CDR1 is KGHSH and CDR2 is LQKENI in the germline V gene. This CDR3 is CASSPTGGGVIPQHF. The CDR3 DNA sequence: TGTGCCAGCTCACCTACAGGCGGCGGGGTGATACCCCAGCATTTT.

The chain has TRBV10-3 and TRBJ2-2, with 10 bases matching TRBD2. This CDR3 comprises 16 residues. The germline V gene has CDR1 ENHRY and CDR2 SYGVKD. J gave up 5 bases and V 0 bases, and 3 bases lay outside the gene matches. The CDR3 region has the DNA TGTGCCATCAGTGAGTCCACTAGCGGGAAGACCGGGGAGCTGTTTTTT. It is translated as CAISESTSGKTGELFF.

The chain carries TRBV4-1 and TRBJ2-5, with 8 bases matching TRBD1. Germline CDR1 reads MGHRA; CDR2 reads YSYEKL. V dropped 4 bases and J dropped 4; count of bases not matched to a gene: 5. CDR3 length: 14 amino acids. The CDR3 is CASSRQGALETQYF. In DNA form, the CDR3 reads TGCGCCAGCAGCCGTCAGGGGGCTTTAGAGACCCAGTACTTC.

The chain combines TRBV19 with TRBJ2-6; D unresolved. This CDR3 is built from 15 residues. Per germline, CDR1 LNHDA and CDR2 SQIVND (reference sequence). Trimming shortened V by 6 bases and J by 0 bases, and 9 bases separated the two germline ends. The CDR3: CASSRLHSGANVLTF. Here the CDR3 DNA reads TGTGCCAGTAGCCGACTTCACTCTGGGGCCAACGTCCTGACTTTC.

The chain employs TRBV6-1 and TRBJ1-2; TRBD1 is a possible D gene (6 bases). The CDR3 contains 16 residues. The germline V and J ends were trimmed by 0 bases and 0 bases, with 11 bases remaining between them. The germline V gene has CDR1 MNHNS and CDR2 SASEGT. The CDR3 is CASSEALRDTNYGYTF. The DNA for the CDR3 is TGTGCCAGCAGTGAAGCCCTCAGGGACACTAACTATGGCTACACCTTC.

The genes are TRBV18 and TRBJ2-1, with D possibly being TRBD2 (7 bases). V was cut by 4 bases and J by 8 bases, with 18 bases left in between. The CDR3 extends over 15 amino acids. Germline lookup yields CDR1 KGHSH and CDR2 LQKENI. This CDR3 is CASSQRGDYRDEQFF. The CDR3, as DNA: TGTGCCAGCTCACAAAGGGGGGACTACAGAGATGAGCAGTTCTTC.

CDR3 sequence: CASSRGQGGELFF. The CDR3 coding sequence is TGTGCCAGCTCAAGGGGGCAGGGCGGGGAGCTGTTTTTT. The chain recombines TRBV4-2 with TRBJ2-2; 7 nucleotides match TRBD1. The CDR3 runs to 13 residues. V shed 8 bases and J 7 bases; nucleotides not matched to a gene: 7. Germline CDR1 reads LGHNA; CDR2 reads YNFKEQ.

V usage is TRBV4-2 and J usage is TRBJ2-3, with 7 bases matching TRBD2. Germline CDR1 reads LGHNA; CDR2 reads YNFKEQ. After removal of 1 base from V and 3 bases from J, the junction contained 7 bases not matched to a gene. The CDR3 extends over 16 amino acids. CDR3 amino acids: CASSQAGSGPTDTQYF. The DNA for the CDR3 is TGTGCCAGCAGCCAAGCTGGTAGCGGGCCAACAGATACGCAGTATTTT.

The chain carries TRBV19 and TRBJ1-2; unclear D gene. V gave up 1 base and J gave up 3 bases, with 9 bases separating them. The germline V gene encodes CDR1 LNHDA and CDR2 SQIVND (reference sequence). The CDR3 is 14 amino acids. The CDR3, as DNA: TGTGCCAGTAGTATAGTATCGGGTGACTATGGCTACACCTTC. It is translated as CASSIVSGDYGYTF.

The rearrangement links TRBV11-3 to TRBJ1-4, with 8 bases lining up with TRBD1. The CDR3 runs 15 residues. In germline, CDR1 is SGHNT, CDR2 YENEEA. V trimming: 4 bases; J trimming: 4 bases; junction bases outside the gene matches: 5. The CDR3, as DNA: TGTGCCAGCAGCTCCACAGGGGGGGGTAATGAAAAACTGTTTTTT. Translation gives CASSSTGGGNEKLFF.

The CDR3 region is CSVEAGGPGELFF. The CDR3 DNA sequence: TGCAGCGTTGAAGCGGGAGGCCCCGGGGAGCTGTTTTTT. The rearrangement links TRBV29-1 to TRBJ2-2; TRBD2 aligns across 7 bases. The CDR3 has 13 amino acids. Germline assignment: CDR1 SQVTM and CDR2 ANQGSEA. The J segment lost 6 bases and the V segment lost 1 base, leaving 2 bases of the junction unmatched.

This clone was counted a few times. The V gene is TRBV18, the J gene TRBJ1-2; the match to TRBD1 covers 8 bases. From germline, CDR1 is KGHSH and CDR2 LQKENI. CDR3 length equals 15 residues. The V gene end was trimmed by 2 bases and the J gene end by 3 bases; junction bases not matched to a gene: 5. CDR3 region: CASSPNPGQDYGYTF. The CDR3 DNA reads TGTGCCAGCTCACCAAACCCGGGACAGGACTATGGCTACACCTTC.

This clone was observed a few times. V gene TRBV18 combines with J gene TRBJ1-5, with TRBD1 matching 7 bases. The germline V gene has CDR1 KGHSH and CDR2 LQKENI. Unmatched junction bases numbered 4, after V lost 6 bases and J lost 5 bases. CDR3 size: 13 residues. The CDR3 reads CASSPGTDQPQHF. The CDR3 DNA sequence: TGTGCCAGCTCGCCCGGGACAGATCAGCCCCAGCATTTT.

The chain carries TRBV6-1 and TRBJ1-2, with 8 bases matching TRBD1. Trimming removed 7 bases from V and 1 base from J; junction bases left unmatched: 5. The CDR3 extends over 14 amino acids. The germline V gene has CDR1 MNHNS and CDR2 SASEGT. In DNA form, the CDR3 reads TGTGCCAGCACCAGGACAGGGATTAACTATGGCTACACCTTC. This encodes CASTRTGINYGYTF.

The gene calls are TRBV19 and TRBJ1-1, with TRBD1 as a possible D gene (6 bases). The germline V gene encodes CDR1 LNHDA and CDR2 SQIVND (reference sequence). Trimming left V 4 bases short and J 1 base short, with 16 bases between. This CDR3 is 16 amino acids long. CDR3 DNA sequence: TGTGCCAGTAGTACCCTTGGACAGCCAGAGAACACTGAAGCTTTCTTT. Residues: CASSTLGQPENTEAFF.

The V call is TRBV10-1, the J call TRBJ2-7, with 8 bases matching TRBD2. CDR3 length: 15 residues. Germline V gene sequence: CDR1 WNHNN, CDR2 SYGVQD (reference sequence). The V and J ends lost 8 bases and 2 bases, in that order; junction bases with no gene match: 11. The CDR3 DNA follows: TGCGCCAGCGAACTCGGGAGGGGACAACCCTACGAGCAGTACTTC. Translating it yields CASELGRGQPYEQYF.

The chain joins TRBV30 to TRBJ1-2; a weak D match, TRBD1 (6 bases). CDR3 length: 12 residues. CDR1 and CDR2 from the germline V gene are GTSNPN and SVGIG (reference sequence). Trimming pared 7 bases from V and 8 bases from J, leaving 17 bases between. This CDR3 is CALDRPPAGYTF. CDR3 coding DNA: TGTGCCTTAGACAGGCCCCCAGCGGGCTACACCTTC.

V gene TRBV7-3 combines with J gene TRBJ2-5; 8 positions match TRBD2. The germline V gene encodes CDR1 SGHTA and CDR2 FQGTGA. The CDR3 sequence is 17 residues long. V gave up 0 bases and J gave up 3 bases; unmatched junction bases: 9. The CDR3 DNA follows: TGTGCCAGCAGCTTAACTCCCTGGGTGCGGGGGGAAGAGACCCAGTACTTC. This encodes CASSLTPWVRGEETQYF.